This T cell receptor (beta chain) was documented in a study of T cell clusters in autoimmune cytopenias. TRB was amplified by touch-down multiplex PCR, primer pools A and B combined. One entry per CDR3 protein, without DNA, is what TCRdb gives after re-calling the multiplex PCR reads. Its listing shows approximately 6,000 distinct CDR3 sequences. The CDR3 has 14 amino acids. CDR1 and CDR2 (germline): KGHSH, LQKENI. General study results and limits: No experiment has yet validated the function of the T cell clusters defined in silico. TRB repertoire shifts in secondary cytopenia and chronic lymphocytic leukemia mostly reflected lymphoma, not autoimmunity.

With respect to this clonotype: Its specificity is unknown.

TRB amplification used approximately 250 ng of peripheral blood genomic DNA. The same sample was also used in a study of T cell repertoires in aging, cancer and after chemotherapy. That work contributes: Untreated cancer patients had significantly lower blood TCR diversity than age-matched healthy donors.

Material for sequencing was peripheral blood. J is TRBJ2-7 and V is TRBV18; TCRdb's D call of TRBD1 is untestable without DNA. This clonotype was obtained from a human donor in good health. The CDR3 spells CASSPVTGSYEQYF. Full variable domain (missing parts from reference TRBV18 and TRBJ2-7): NAGVMQNPRHLVRRRGQEARLRCSPMKGHSHVYWYRQLPEEGLKFMVYLQKENIIDESGMPKERFSAEFPKEGPSILRIQQVVRGDSAAYFCASSPVTGSYEQYFGPGTRLTVT.